These 25 T cell receptor beta chains came from one sample sequenced in a study of cytomegalovirus exposure and HLA in healthy donors. In the PCR, 60 Vbeta and 13 Jbeta primers were used. Some clones are missing from TCRdb's copy, which holds only in-frame ones; the method was immunoSEQ multiplex PCR. This table holds some 120,000 clones, approximately 70% found once. The sample consisted of PBMCs. Receptor source: a woman aged 40-49 years in good health and CMV-seropositive.

The CDR3 here is CASSRVSAGELFF. In nucleotides, the CDR3 is TGTGCCAGCAGTAGAGTTAGCGCCGGGGAGCTGTTTTTT. The chain carries TRBV27 and TRBJ2-2; D might be TRBD2 (5 bases). Trimming took 5 bases from V and 6 from J, leaving 10 bases between them. Germline V gene lookup returns CDR1 MNHEY and CDR2 SMNVEV (reference sequence). This CDR3 has 13 residues.

The chain recombines TRBV4-1 with TRBJ1-1, with 8 bases identical to TRBD1. The CDR3 is 19 amino acids. The trim removed 1 base at V and 4 bases at J, leaving 17 bases unmatched. Germline V lookup: CDR1 MGHRA, CDR2 YSYEKL. CDR3: CASSQVWALLKQGGTEAFF. In nucleotides, the CDR3 is TGCGCCAGCAGCCAAGTTTGGGCCCTGCTGAAACAGGGGGGCACTGAAGCTTTCTTT.

This rearrangement joins TRBV4-3 to TRBJ2-7; a weak D match, TRBD2 (6 bases). The CDR3 length is 12 residues. V lost 0 bases and J 6 bases, leaving 6 bases between the germline ends. CDR1 is LGHNA, CDR2 YSLEER, per germline. CDR3 in amino acids: CASSQDGGEQYF. The CDR3 bases are TGCGCCAGCAGCCAAGACGGGGGCGAGCAGTACTTC.

V gene TRBV10-3 combines with J gene TRBJ2-1; no firm D call. V was shortened by 0 bases and J by 6 bases, with 9 bases between the two germline ends. CDR3 size: 14 residues. Germline CDR1 ENHRY, CDR2 SYGVKD. For the CDR3, the DNA is TGTGCCATCAGTGAGTCTCCCGAGTTCAATGAGCAGTTCTTC. This gives the protein CAISESPEFNEQFF.

The rearrangement uses TRBV7-7 and TRBJ2-2; TRBD2 aligns across 7 bases. Trimming removed 10 bases from V and 5 bases from J; junction bases left unmatched: 19. There are 17 residues in the CDR3. Per the germline V gene, CDR1 is SSHAT and CDR2 is FNYEAQ (reference sequence). DNA of the CDR3: TGTGCCATCCCCTCACGGGGGGAGGATTTAGGGACCGGGGAGCTGTTTTTT. The encoded protein is CAIPSRGEDLGTGELFF.

The chain has TRBV4-1 and TRBJ2-2, with 13 bases that match TRBD2. This CDR3 contains 18 residues. V lost 3 bases to trimming and J lost 3 bases; unmatched junction nucleotides: 7. Germline V CDR1 and CDR2: MGHRA, YSYEKL. The CDR3 coding sequence is TGCGCCAGCAGCCAGCCCGGGACTAGCGGGACCTACACCGGGGAGCTGTTTTTT. It specifies CASSQPGTSGTYTGELFF.

The chain carries TRBV7-9 and TRBJ1-2; unclear D gene. Germline-derived CDR1 and CDR2 are SEHNR and FQNEAQ (reference sequence). This CDR3 has 12 amino acids. V lost 1 base, J lost 8 bases, and 8 bases lay in between. CDR3 region: CASSLGVGGYTF. The CDR3 DNA follows: TGTGCCAGCAGCTTAGGAGTGGGCGGCTACACCTTC.

This chain joins TRBV6-6 and TRBJ1-5; D is perhaps TRBD1 (6 bases). Per germline, CDR1 MNHNY and CDR2 SVGAGI (reference sequence). This CDR3 comprises 15 residues. With 6 bases removed from V and 3 bases from J, the gap between germline ends came to 15 bases. CDR3 residues: CASRKGGANNQPQHF. DNA of the CDR3: TGTGCCAGCAGAAAGGGGGGGGCCAACAATCAGCCCCAGCATTTT.

The V call is TRBV18, the J call TRBJ2-7, with 7 bases identical to TRBD1. The CDR3 runs 12 residues. Unmatched junction bases numbered 4, after V lost 5 bases and J lost 6 bases. Per the germline V gene, CDR1 is KGHSH and CDR2 is LQKENI. The CDR3: CASSTDRREQYF. DNA for the CDR3: TGTGCCAGCTCAACGGACAGGCGCGAGCAGTACTTC. Combining the CDR3 with reference TRBV18 and TRBJ2-7 gives the whole variable domain NAGVMQNPRHLVRRRGQEARLRCSPMKGHSHVYWYRQLPEEGLKFMVYLQKENIIDESGMPKERFSAEFPKEGPSILRIQQVVRGDSAAYFCASSTDRREQYFGPGTRLTVT.

CDR3: CAWSRLSQGEQYF. As DNA, the CDR3 is TGTGCCTGGTCGAGGCTGAGTCAGGGCGAGCAGTACTTC. This rearrangement joins TRBV30 to TRBJ2-7, with a tentative D call TRBD1 (5 bases). The germline CDR1 and CDR2 sequences are GTSNPN and SVGIG (reference sequence). The CDR3 length is 13 residues. V was cut by 5 bases and J by 6 bases, with 17 bases left in between.

This clone was seen a handful of times. This chain links TRBV6-5 with TRBJ2-1; the match to TRBD2 covers 7 bases. Per the germline V gene, CDR1 is MNHEY and CDR2 is SVGAGI. Unmatched junction bases numbered 9, after V lost 1 base and J lost 6 bases. This CDR3 region has 16 residues. The CDR3 sequence: CASSYLTSGTSNEQFF. The CDR3 DNA follows: TGTGCCAGCAGTTACTTAACCAGCGGGACTTCCAATGAGCAGTTCTTC.

This clone has only one observation. The chain uses TRBV7-2 and TRBJ1-1, with TRBD1 matching 9 bases. The length of the CDR3 is 14 residues. V trimming: 6 bases; J trimming: 1 base; junction bases outside the gene matches: 3. CDR1 SGHTA and CDR2 FQGNSA come from the germline V gene. The CDR3 region is CASSLGQGNTEAFF. CDR3 nucleotides: TGTGCCAGCAGTTTGGGACAGGGGAACACTGAAGCTTTCTTT.

The rearrangement joins TRBV29-1 to TRBJ1-2; D is perhaps TRBD1 (5 bases). Trimming removed 7 bases at V and 4 bases at J, with 19 bases between. This CDR3 is 14 amino acids long. The germline V gene encodes CDR1 SQVTM and CDR2 ANQGSEA. The chain's CDR3 is CSATTGGNGYGYTF. In DNA, the CDR3 is TGCAGCGCCACGACGGGGGGAAACGGCTATGGCTACACCTTC. Full variable domain (rest looked up from reference TRBV29-1 and TRBJ1-2): SAVISQKPSRDICQRGTSLTIQCQVDSQVTMMFWYRQQPGQSLTLIATANQGSEATYESGFVIDKFPISRPNLTFSTLTVSNMSPEDSSIYLCSATTGGNGYGYTFGSGTRLTVV.

Only a few counts were recorded for this clone. Lacking the conserved final phenylalanine or tryptophan, this CDR3 likely reflects a read error. Because the CDR3's place on the DNA is in doubt, the DNA is left out and the CDR3 is given as listed by TCRdb. This chain connects TRBV19 to TRBJ1-4; TRBD1, the D gene given by the table, was not confirmed from the DNA. Germline CDR1 reads LNHDA; CDR2 reads SQIVND (reference sequence). The CDR3 is made up of 13 amino acids, end residues included. CDR3 loop: CASSTPRGGRMEI.

The rearrangement joins TRBV27 to TRBJ2-5; 8 bases are shared with TRBD2. The CDR3 spans 14 residues. V lost 3 bases and J lost 5; bases outside the gene matches: 5. CDR1 is MNHEY and CDR2 is SMNVEV in the germline V gene (reference sequence). The CDR3, as DNA: TGTGCCAGCAGTTTTCGGGAGGGTTGGGAGACCCAGTACTTC. This codes for CASSFREGWETQYF.

V is TRBV28 and J is TRBJ1-5; possible D gene TRBD1, 6 bases. In germline, CDR1 is MDHEN, CDR2 SYDVKM. The CDR3 extends over 15 amino acids. The V end was cut by 3 bases, the J end by 7 bases, with 16 bases between. The DNA for the CDR3 is TGTGCCAGCAGTTTGTCGGGGGGCGTGGGACAGCCCCAGCATTTT. Protein product: CASSLSGGVGQPQHF.

V gene TRBV10-3 combines with J gene TRBJ2-2; D might be TRBD1 (6 bases). Looked up from germline, CDR1 is ENHRY and CDR2 is SYGVKD. CDR3 size: 14 residues. Trimming removed 3 bases at V and 3 bases at J, with 8 bases between. This chain's CDR3 is CAISDSGDTGELFF. DNA of the CDR3: TGTGCCATCAGTGACTCAGGGGACACCGGGGAGCTGTTTTTT.

The J gene is TRBJ1-2, the V gene TRBV27, with D maybe TRBD1 (6 bases). Between the trimmed V and J ends, which lost 3 bases and 9 bases, there was a span of 11 bases. This CDR3 spans 12 amino acids. From germline, CDR1 is MNHEY and CDR2 SMNVEV (reference sequence). CDR3 residues: CASSFVGDSYTF. In DNA, the CDR3 is TGTGCCAGCAGTTTTGTTGGGGACAGCTACACCTTC.

The chain combines TRBV11-2 with TRBJ2-7, with D possibly matching TRBD1 (6 bases). CDR1 SGHAT and CDR2 FQNNGV come from the germline V gene. This CDR3 region has 11 residues. Trimming removed 5 bases from V and 9 bases from J, with 11 bases in between. The CDR3 region is CASSLGQTQYF. The DNA for the CDR3 is TGTGCCAGCAGCCTCGGACAGACGCAGTACTTC.

The rearrangement links TRBV5-1 to TRBJ2-7, with TRBD1 matching 7 bases. The junction had 8 bases not matched to a gene; V was cut back by 2 bases and J by 6 bases. The CDR3 sequence is 14 residues long. Germline loops: CDR1 SGHRS, CDR2 YFSETQ. This chain's CDR3 is CASSFLSGGTEQYF. For the CDR3, the DNA is TGCGCCAGCAGCTTTCTGTCAGGGGGTACCGAGCAGTACTTC. The full variable domain, in which reference TRBV5-1 and TRBJ2-7 provide the parts outside the CDR3, is KAGVTQTPRYLIKTRGQQVTLSCSPISGHRSVSWYQQTPGQGLQFLFEYFSETQRNKGNFPGRFSGRQFSNSRSEMNVSTLELGDSALYLCASSFLSGGTEQYFGPGTRLTVT.

The V call is TRBV27, the J call TRBJ2-7, with a tentative D call TRBD2 (6 bases). This CDR3 is built from 16 residues. Trimming took off 4 bases at V and 0 bases at J, with 16 bases between the two ends. The germline V gene has CDR1 MNHEY and CDR2 SMNVEV (reference sequence). The CDR3 region has the DNA TGTGCCAGCAGTTCCCGAACGGAGGGCCGCTCCTACGAGCAGTACTTC. As protein: CASSSRTEGRSYEQYF.

This clone was counted between two and nine times. V and J are TRBV6-4 and TRBJ2-1, with TRBD1 identical over 12 bases. The ends lost 4 bases at V and 4 bases at J; junction bases unmatched: 5. The CDR3 contains 16 residues. CDR1 is MRHNA and CDR2 is SNTAGT in the germline V gene. CDR3 nucleotides: TGTGCCAGCAGTGCGGGGACAGGGGGCCCATACAATGAGCAGTTCTTC. Residues: CASSAGTGGPYNEQFF.

V gene TRBV28 combines with J gene TRBJ2-5; 7 bases line up with TRBD1. Germline CDR1 reads MDHEN; CDR2 reads SYDVKM. Trimming took 2 bases from V and 0 from J; bases not matched to a gene: 3. The CDR3 is made up of 15 amino acids. CDR3 sequence (DNA): TGTGCCAGCAGTTTACTGACAGGGTACCAAGAGACCCAGTACTTC. Translating it yields CASSLLTGYQETQYF.

In the case of this clone: The identical CDR3 is also encoded by other nucleotide sequences in the sample. This sequence joins TRBV6-5 and TRBJ1-2, with D possibly matching TRBD1 (6 bases). The CDR3 length is 13 residues. Germline V gene data show CDR1 as MNHEY and CDR2 as SVGAGI. With 0 bases removed from V and 4 bases from J, the gap between germline ends came to 6 bases. This CDR3 is CASSYSGGYGYTF. CDR3 nucleotides: TGTGCCAGCAGTTACTCAGGGGGCTATGGCTACACCTTC.

This chain joins TRBV9 and TRBJ2-7; 7 bases are a match to TRBD2. Germline CDR1 is SGDLS and CDR2 is YYNGEE. The CDR3 runs 16 residues. J gave up 4 bases and V 4 bases, and 14 bases lay outside the gene matches. The CDR3 loop is CASSPQDAGEGYEQYF. The DNA of the CDR3 is TGTGCCAGCAGCCCCCAGGACGCGGGAGAGGGATACGAGCAGTACTTC.